What follows are 23 T cell receptor beta chains derived from one specimen sequenced in a study of T cells in Graves' hyperthyroidism and ophthalmopathy. Amplification of TCR beta CDR3 regions was performed using RNA transcripts as template. In the first-round RT-PCR of the TCR CDR3, the HTBI primer set was used. Using its own MiXCR run on the multiplex PCR reads, TCRdb lists one record per CDR3 protein. Of 250,000 to 300,000 distinct CDR3 sequences in the sample, less than 15% are singletons; the top ten hold roughly 13%. The material sequenced was blood. The source is a woman between 40 and 50 years old with Graves' hyperthyroidism that later progressed to Graves' ophthalmopathy.

A few counts support this clonotype. The J gene is TRBJ1-6, the V gene TRBV9; 9 bases are a match to TRBD1. The CDR3 has 18 residues. The trim removed 4 bases at V and 4 bases at J, leaving 12 bases unmatched. The germline V gene encodes CDR1 SGDLS and CDR2 YYNGEE. CDR3 loop: CASSHGGTGPAYNSPLHF. Here the CDR3 DNA reads TGTGCCAGCAGCCACGGCGGGACAGGGCCAGCTTATAATTCACCCCTCCACTTT.

This clonotype was recorded many times. This sequence joins TRBV7-2 and TRBJ1-6; possibly TRBD1 for D (5 bases). Germline CDR1 reads SGHTA; CDR2 reads FQGNSA. This CDR3 has 15 amino acids. V lost 7 bases and J lost 7, with 17 bases in between. The DNA for the CDR3 is TGTGCCAGCAACTTCCCCGGACGGGGGAATTCACCCCTCCACTTT. Translating it yields CASNFPGRGNSPLHF. The whole variable domain, filled in from reference TRBV7-2 and TRBJ1-6, reads GAGVSQSPSNKVTEKGKDVELRCDPISGHTALYWYRQSLGQGLEFLIYFQGNSAPDKSGLPSDRFSAERTGGSVSTLTIQRTQQEDSAVYLCASNFPGRGNSPLHFGNGTRLTVT.

Many counts were recorded for this clonotype. V usage is TRBV20-1 and J usage is TRBJ2-1; possibly TRBD2 for D (5 bases). The CDR3 is made up of 15 amino acids. Between the trimmed V and J ends, which lost 5 bases and 2 bases, there was a span of 16 bases. Germline V lookup: CDR1 DFQATT, CDR2 SNEGSKA (reference sequence). The chain's CDR3 is CSAQDPGTPYNEQFF. CDR3 nucleotide sequence: TGCAGTGCTCAAGACCCGGGAACGCCCTACAATGAGCAGTTCTTC.

This clonotype was seen repeatedly, ten times or more. This chain connects TRBV10-3 to TRBJ2-3, with 13 nucleotides matching TRBD2. Germline CDR1 and CDR2: ENHRY and SYGVKD. The J segment lost 6 bases and the V segment lost 0 bases, leaving 3 bases of the junction unmatched. This CDR3 has 16 amino acids. CDR3 loop: CAISESGLAGSDTQYF. In DNA form, the CDR3 reads TGTGCCATCAGTGAGTCGGGACTAGCGGGAAGTGATACGCAGTATTTT.

A word on this clonotype: Just one base apart from a much larger clone, this may be a read error. The V gene is TRBV19, the J gene TRBJ1-1, with 8 nucleotides matching TRBD1. The germline V gene encodes CDR1 LNHDA and CDR2 SQIVND (reference sequence). V lost 6 bases and J lost 4; bases outside the gene matches: 13. The CDR3 loop spans 16 amino acids. The CDR3 reads CASSQRQGRGITEAFF. The CDR3 DNA follows: TGTGCCAGTAGCCAACGACAGGGGCGAGGGATCACTGAAGCTTTCTTT.

The V and J genes are TRBV27 and TRBJ2-3; D possibly corresponds to TRBD1 (6 bases). The CDR3 is made up of 14 amino acids. With 3 bases removed from V and 4 bases from J, the gap between germline ends came to 11 bases. In germline, CDR1 is MNHEY, CDR2 SMNVEV (reference sequence). The CDR3 sequence: CASSFVRGPDTQYF. Written as DNA, the CDR3 is TGTGCCAGCAGTTTCGTCAGGGGCCCAGATACGCAGTATTTT.

This clonotype was recorded many times. The chain has TRBV6-1 and TRBJ1-4; tentative D call: TRBD1 (6 bases). CDR1 and CDR2 from the germline V gene are MNHNS and SASEGT. V was trimmed by 5 bases and J by 6 bases, leaving 16 bases between them. This CDR3 has 15 amino acids. The CDR3 loop reads CASSQGGTPDEKLFF. Here the CDR3 DNA reads TGTGCCAGCAGTCAAGGGGGGACGCCGGATGAAAAACTGTTTTTT.

The rearrangement uses TRBV15 and TRBJ1-1, with no clear D. Per germline, CDR1 LNHNV and CDR2 YYDKDF (reference sequence). V was cut by 7 bases and J by 1 base, with 16 bases left in between. This CDR3 has 15 residues. The CDR3 nucleotides are TGTGCCACCACGCCTCATTCAGGAGGGAACACTGAAGCTTTCTTT. It is translated as CATTPHSGGNTEAFF.

This clonotype was seen at least ten times. This chain links TRBV29-1 with TRBJ2-1; no reliable D call. V was pared by 7 bases and J by 5 bases, with 15 bases between. The V gene's germline CDR1 is SQVTM and CDR2 ANQGSEA. The CDR3 runs 13 residues. Written as DNA, the CDR3 is TGCAGCGAGGAAGCGTTAGCCCACAATGAGCAGTTCTTC. Amino acids: CSEEALAHNEQFF.

This chain joins TRBV6-1 and TRBJ2-2; 7 bases map to TRBD2. The CDR3 spans 14 residues. Looked up from germline, CDR1 is MNHNS and CDR2 is SASEGT. Trimming at V came to 3 bases and at J to 5 bases, leaving 3 bases not matched to a gene. The CDR3 loop reads CASSDYGRTGELFF. The CDR3 bases are TGTGCCAGCAGTGATTACGGGAGGACCGGGGAGCTGTTTTTT.

This clonotype was recorded at least ten times. The junction departs from the called germline gene at one end, perhaps through a read error. The chain recombines TRBV4-1 with TRBJ1-5; D ambiguous. Germline V gives CDR1 MGHRA, CDR2 YSYEKL. The CDR3 contains 16 residues. The CDR3: CASSQIGSYSDQPQHF. For the CDR3, the DNA is TGCGCCAGCAGCCAAATAGGGAGTTATAGCGATCAGCCCCAGCATTTT.

Here the CDR3 DNA reads TGTGCCAGCAGTCGGCTAGCGGGAGAAGTGAACGAGCAGTACTTC. Its translation: CASSRLAGEVNEQYF. The chain combines TRBV28 with TRBJ2-7, with 10 bases fitting TRBD2. Trimming cost V 5 bases and J 5 bases; bases outside gene matches: 9. The germline gives CDR1 MDHEN, CDR2 SYDVKM. CDR3 length equals 15 residues.

This clonotype was recorded once. The chain is built from TRBV6-2 or TRBV6-3 and TRBJ1-1, with 8 bases lining up with TRBD1. Germline V gene lookup returns CDR1 MNHEY and CDR2 SVGEGT. V lost 2 bases, J lost 4 bases, and 6 bases stayed unmatched. The CDR3 is 15 residues long. DNA of the CDR3: TGTGCCAGCAGTTACGGTCTGACAGGGGCCACTGAAGCTTTCTTT. This translates into CASSYGLTGATEAFF.

This clonotype was seen ten or more times. This chain links TRBV2 with TRBJ1-5; 7 bases line up with TRBD1. Germline values: CDR1 SNHLY, CDR2 FYNNEI. Trimming cost V 6 bases and J 4 bases; bases outside gene matches: 3. The CDR3 is 13 residues long. Here the CDR3 DNA reads TGTGCCAGCAGCGGACAGGAAAATCAGCCCCAGCATTTT. Its protein product is CASSGQENQPQHF.

This clonotype was seen many times. The CDR3 DNA reads as TGTGCCAGCAGCCCGACAACAGGGGTGGATCAGCCCCAGCATTTT. It is translated as CASSPTTGVDQPQHF. The rearrangement links TRBV3-1 to TRBJ1-5; 7 nucleotides line up with TRBD1. CDR3 length: 15 amino acids. V dropped 4 bases and J dropped 5; count of bases not matched to a gene: 8. Germline V gives CDR1 LGHDT, CDR2 YNNKEL (reference sequence).

This clonotype was seen a few times. V usage is TRBV20-1 and J usage is TRBJ2-1; D unresolved. CDR3 length: 11 amino acids. V dropped 4 bases and J dropped 8 bases, with 9 bases sitting between them. Germline V gene data show CDR1 as DFQATT and CDR2 as SNEGSKA (reference sequence). In DNA, the CDR3 is TGCAGTGCTACCGCCGGATATGAGCAGTTCTTC. This sequence encodes CSATAGYEQFF.

Concerning this clonotype itself: A much larger clone lies one base from this, so it may be a read error. The genes are TRBV6-5 and TRBJ2-7; D gene ambiguous. Gene TRBJ2-1 matches the end of the DNA better, so the J call may be wrong. The CDR3 loop spans 14 amino acids. Germline-derived CDR1 and CDR2 are MNHEY and SVGAGI. CDR3 protein: CASSYGRGSYEQFF. CDR3 nucleotides: TGTGCCAGCAGTTATGGTAGAGGTTCCTACGAGCAGTTCTTC.

The sample holds many counts of this clonotype. The rearrangement links TRBV3-1 to TRBJ2-1; D gene ambiguous. CDR1 and CDR2 (germline): LGHDT, YNNKEL (reference sequence). This CDR3 contains 13 residues. Trimming stripped 1 base from V and 13 bases from J, with 14 bases between. In DNA form, the CDR3 reads TGTGCCAGCAGCCAAGGAGTCGGCAGCAGCCAGTTCTTC. This encodes CASSQGVGSSQFF.

This clonotype showed up many times. The V call is TRBV27, the J call TRBJ1-6, with D tentatively TRBD1 (5 bases). The V and J ends lost 7 bases and 6 bases respectively, with 13 bases between them. The V gene's germline CDR1 is MNHEY and CDR2 SMNVEV (reference sequence). CDR3 length: 14 amino acids. The CDR3 loop is CASTGPGRNSPLHF. The CDR3 DNA reads TGTGCCAGCACCGGCCCGGGGCGTAATTCACCCCTCCACTTT.

Ten or more counts support this clonotype. The CDR3 region is CSASRPIRHEQYF. The CDR3 bases are TGCAGTGCTAGCCGACCGATTCGACACGAGCAGTACTTC. The V and J genes are TRBV20-1 and TRBJ2-7; unclear D gene. V was trimmed by 3 bases and J by 5 bases, leaving 14 bases between them. CDR3 length: 13 amino acids. From germline, CDR1 is DFQATT and CDR2 SNEGSKA (reference sequence).

This clonotype has ten or more counts. The CDR3 loop reads CASSSGLAGVTDTQYF. The CDR3 DNA sequence: TGCGCCAGCAGCTCTGGACTAGCGGGAGTCACAGATACGCAGTATTTT. The genes are TRBV5-1 and TRBJ2-3; 13 nucleotides line up with TRBD2. The CDR3 spans 16 residues. Germline trimming cut 3 bases from V and 2 bases from J; bases unmatched to any gene: 3. Germline CDR1 SGHRS, CDR2 YFSETQ.

Comments on this clonotype: Germline is not matched at one junction end, which may reflect a read error. V usage is TRBV11-2 and J usage is TRBJ2-1; D is unclear. The CDR3 is 16 amino acids. CDR1 is SGHAT and CDR2 is FQNNGV in the germline V gene. The CDR3 DNA follows: TGTGCCAGCAGCTTAGAACGGGTGAGCTCCTACAATGAGCAGCTCTTC. It yields the protein CASSLERVSSYNEQLF.

This clonotype was detected ten times or more. V gene TRBV9 combines with J gene TRBJ2-7; the match to TRBD1 covers 8 bases. The CDR3 extends over 16 amino acids. Trimming at V came to 4 bases and at J to 6 bases, leaving 15 bases not matched to a gene. The germline gives CDR1 SGDLS, CDR2 YYNGEE. The CDR3 nucleotides read TGTGCCAGCAGCTTAGGGACCGGGACAGGAGATCGCGAGCAGTACTTC. Its protein product is CASSLGTGTGDREQYF.